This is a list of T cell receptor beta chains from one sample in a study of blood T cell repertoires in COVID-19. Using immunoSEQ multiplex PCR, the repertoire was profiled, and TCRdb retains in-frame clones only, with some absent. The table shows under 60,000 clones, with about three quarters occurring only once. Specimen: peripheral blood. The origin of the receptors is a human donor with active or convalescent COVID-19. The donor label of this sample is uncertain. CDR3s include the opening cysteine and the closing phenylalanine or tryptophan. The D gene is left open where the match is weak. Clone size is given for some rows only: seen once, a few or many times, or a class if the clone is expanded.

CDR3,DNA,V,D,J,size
CASSAVGAGASQTQYF,TGTGCCAGCAGCGCGGTCGGCGCGGGAGCCTCCCAGACCCAGTACTTC,TRBV7-9,TRBD2,TRBJ2-5,once
CASSYSGQMTYEQYF,TGTGCCAGCAGTTACTCAGGACAGATGACCTACGAGCAGTACTTC,TRBV6-5,-,TRBJ2-7,few
CASSYKMGVGTDTQYF,TGTGCCAGCAGTTACAAGATGGGCGTGGGCACAGATACGCAGTATTTT,TRBV6-2/TRBV6-3,-,TRBJ2-3,once
CASIRGETTEAFF,TGTGCCAGCATCAGGGGCGAGACCACTGAAGCTTTCTTT,TRBV2,-,TRBJ1-1,once
CSVAGEAEKLFF,TGCAGCGTGGCCGGGGAGGCTGAAAAACTGTTTTTT,TRBV29-1,-,TRBJ1-4,few
CASSLVGGTAYEQYF,TGTGCCAGCAGCTTAGTAGGTGGGACAGCCTACGAGCAGTACTTC,TRBV7-6,TRBD1,TRBJ2-7,-
CASSGGPPSYGYTF,TGTGCCAGCAGTGGAGGCCCTCCTTCCTATGGCTACACCTTC,TRBV27,-,TRBJ1-2,-
CASSLTGQVYGYTF,TGTGCCAGCAGCCTGACAGGGCAAGTCTATGGCTACACCTTC,TRBV6-5,TRBD1,TRBJ1-2,-
CASSQGPSGRGTGELFF,TGCGCCAGCAGCCAAGGTCCTAGCGGGAGGGGAACCGGGGAGCTGTTTTTT,TRBV4-3,TRBD2,TRBJ2-2,-
CASSSGGSNQPQHF,TGTGCCAGCAGCTCTGGAGGTAGCAATCAGCCCCAGCATTTT,TRBV11-2,-,TRBJ1-5,-
CAWSRLGVNTDTQYF,TGTGCCTGGAGTAGACTTGGAGTGAACACAGATACGCAGTATTTT,TRBV30,-,TRBJ2-3,-
CALEVQGITEAFF,TGTGCACTTGAGGTACAGGGAATCACTGAAGCTTTCTTT,TRBV30,-,TRBJ1-1,few
CASSPTGYNEQFF,TGTGCCAGCAGCCCTACGGGGTACAATGAGCAGTTCTTC,TRBV7-9,-,TRBJ2-1,-
CSVARDRGFGYTF,TGCAGCGTTGCGAGGGACAGGGGGTTTGGCTACACCTTC,TRBV29-1,TRBD1,TRBJ1-2,-
CASSIEGRGLGQPQHF,TGTGCCAGTAGTATAGAAGGCAGGGGGCTCGGTCAGCCCCAGCATTTT,TRBV19,TRBD1,TRBJ1-5,-
CASSGQTGGIKETQYF,TGCGCCAGCAGCGGACAGACAGGGGGAATAAAGGAGACCCAGTACTTC,TRBV5-1,TRBD1,TRBJ2-5,-
CASSPRDSGGQPQHF,TGTGCCAGCTCGCCCCGGGACAGCGGGGGTCAGCCCCAGCATTTT,TRBV18,TRBD1,TRBJ1-5,-
CASSFVAGRSDTQYF,TGTGCCAGCAGCTTTGTAGCGGGAAGGTCAGATACGCAGTATTTT,TRBV7-3,TRBD2,TRBJ2-3,-
CASSLALGGQGYGYTF,TGTGCCAGCAGCTTAGCGCTGGGCGGACAGGGCTATGGCTACACCTTC,TRBV7-9,TRBD1,TRBJ1-2,-
CSVESRQGGTGELFF,TGCAGCGTTGAATCCCGGCAGGGAGGCACCGGGGAGCTGTTTTTT,TRBV29-1,-,TRBJ2-2,-
CSVGGGQGVPTNYGYTF,TGCAGCGTTGGGGGGGGGCAGGGTGTCCCAACTAACTATGGCTACACCTTC,TRBV29-1,-,TRBJ1-2,-
CASSQGSPNLREQYF,TGTGCCAGCAGCCAAGGATCCCCCAACCTACGCGAGCAGTACTTC,TRBV3-1/TRBV3-2,-,TRBJ2-7,many
CASSGGGTGYSPLHF,TGTGCCAGCAGCGGGGGCGGGACAGGGTACTCACCCCTCCACTTT,TRBV5-4,TRBD1,TRBJ1-6,-
CASSLDRYRAGVYGYTF,TGTGCCAGCAGCTTAGATCGGTACAGGGCGGGGGTCTATGGCTACACCTTC,TRBV11-2,-,TRBJ1-2,few
CASSTPRGNSNQPQHF,TGTGCCAGTAGTACCCCCCGGGGAAATAGCAATCAGCCCCAGCATTTT,TRBV19,-,TRBJ1-5,few
CASSSQGRANTGELFF,TGTGCCAGCAGTTCTCAGGGGAGGGCCAACACCGGGGAGCTGTTTTTT,TRBV7-3,-,TRBJ2-2,-
CASSPGPGVTSPLHF,TGTGCCAGCTCACCGGGGCCAGGGGTTACTTCACCCCTCCACTTT,TRBV18,-,TRBJ1-6,-
CASSILGGVNYGYTF,TGTGCCAGCAGCATCCTGGGAGGAGTTAACTATGGCTACACCTTC,TRBV5-8,-,TRBJ1-2,-
CASSPGSNQPQHF,TGTGCCAGCAGCCCAGGTTCCAATCAGCCCCAGCATTTT,TRBV27,-,TRBJ1-5,once
CASSLFAPRTQYF,TGTGCCAGCAGTTTATTTGCCCCCAGGACCCAGTACTTC,TRBV28,-,TRBJ2-5,-
CASSYRANEKLFF,TGTGCCAGCAGTTACCGAGCTAATGAAAAACTGTTTTTT,TRBV6-6,-,TRBJ1-4,-
CASSQGAGTRTTDTQYF,TGCGCCAGCAGCCAAGGCGCCGGGACTAGAACCACAGATACGCAGTATTTT,TRBV4-3,TRBD2,TRBJ2-3,-
CASSWGGAPYNEQFF,TGTGCCAGCAGCTGGGGAGGGGCCCCGTACAATGAGCAGTTCTTC,TRBV7-9,TRBD2,TRBJ2-1,few
CASRQGAHEQFF,TGTGCCAGTAGACAGGGGGCCCATGAGCAGTTCTTC,TRBV19,TRBD1,TRBJ2-1,-
CASSQAGLEQYF,TGTGCCAGCAGCCAAGCGGGTCTCGAGCAGTACTTC,TRBV3-1/TRBV3-2,-,TRBJ2-7,-
CASSVGRTQRTDTQYF,TGTGCCAGCAGCGTAGGCCGGACACAGCGCACAGATACGCAGTATTTT,TRBV9,-,TRBJ2-3,-
CATSRDNSGRASETQYF,TGTGCCACCAGCAGAGACAATAGCGGGAGGGCGAGTGAGACCCAGTACTTC,TRBV15,TRBD2,TRBJ2-5,-
CASSSGLAGASYNEQFF,TGTGCCAGCAGTTCCGGACTAGCGGGAGCATCCTACAATGAGCAGTTCTTC,TRBV28,TRBD2,TRBJ2-1,-
CASRPQGIEKLFF,TGTGCCAGCAGACCTCAGGGAATTGAAAAACTGTTTTTT,TRBV27,-,TRBJ1-4,-
CASSNTGNQPQHF,TGTGCCAGCAGCAATACAGGGAATCAGCCCCAGCATTTT,TRBV3-1/TRBV3-2,-,TRBJ1-5,-
CASRQTGANYGYTF,TGCGCCAGCAGACAAACAGGAGCTAACTATGGCTACACCTTC,TRBV4-1,-,TRBJ1-2,-
CASSLSGSSYEQYF,TGTGCCAGCAGTTTAAGCGGGAGCTCCTACGAGCAGTACTTC,TRBV27,TRBD2,TRBJ2-7,many
CASSLTEDTQYF,TGTGCCAGCAGCCTGACTGAAGATACGCAGTATTTT,TRBV12-3/TRBV12-4,-,TRBJ2-3,-
CASSWTGTVSLEGEAFF,TGTGCCAGCAGCTGGACCGGGACAGTGAGCCTCGAGGGTGAAGCTTTCTTT,TRBV5-6,TRBD1,TRBJ1-1,-
CASSPTVGQGTEAFF,TGTGCCAGCAGCCCCACGGTGGGGCAGGGCACTGAAGCTTTCTTT,TRBV7-3,-,TRBJ1-1,-